This T cell receptor (beta chain) was recovered during a study of T cells after yellow fever vaccination. TCRdb redid the calling of the 5' RACE reads with MiXCR, one entry per CDR3 protein. This table has 400,000 to 450,000 distinct CDR3 sequences, around 20% appearing once. V lost 2 bases, J lost 4 bases, and 9 bases stayed unmatched. The length of the CDR3 is 16 residues. CDR1 is SGHRS and CDR2 is YFSETQ in the germline V gene. The sample was PBMCs, taken before the yellow fever booster vaccination. This clonotype originated in a man younger than 35 who received the YFV17D yellow fever vaccine. The chain couples TRBV5-1 to TRBJ2-3, with 8 bases aligning to TRBD2. CDR3 DNA sequence: TGCGCCAGCAGCTTCCTCGAGGGACTAGTCGCAGATACGCAGTATTTT. As protein: CASSFLEGLVADTQYF.